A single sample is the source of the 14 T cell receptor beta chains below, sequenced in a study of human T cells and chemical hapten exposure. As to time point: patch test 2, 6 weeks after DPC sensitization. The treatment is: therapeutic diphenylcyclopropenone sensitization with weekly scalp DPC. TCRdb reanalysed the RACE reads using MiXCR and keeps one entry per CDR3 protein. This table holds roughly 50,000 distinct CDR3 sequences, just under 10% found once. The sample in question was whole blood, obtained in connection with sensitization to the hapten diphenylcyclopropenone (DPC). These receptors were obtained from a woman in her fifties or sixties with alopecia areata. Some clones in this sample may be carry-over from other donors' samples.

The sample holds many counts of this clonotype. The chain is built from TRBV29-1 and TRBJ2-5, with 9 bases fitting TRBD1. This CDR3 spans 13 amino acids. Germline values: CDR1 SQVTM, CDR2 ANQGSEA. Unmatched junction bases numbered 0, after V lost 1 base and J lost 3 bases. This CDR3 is CSVEGTGEETQYF. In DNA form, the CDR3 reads TGCAGCGTTGAAGGGACAGGGGAAGAGACCCAGTACTTC.

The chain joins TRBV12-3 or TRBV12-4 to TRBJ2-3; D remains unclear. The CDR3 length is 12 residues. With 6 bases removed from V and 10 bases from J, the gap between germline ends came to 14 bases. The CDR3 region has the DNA TGTGCCAGCAGAGCAGGAGAGCCGGCGCAGTATTTT. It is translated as CASRAGEPAQYF.

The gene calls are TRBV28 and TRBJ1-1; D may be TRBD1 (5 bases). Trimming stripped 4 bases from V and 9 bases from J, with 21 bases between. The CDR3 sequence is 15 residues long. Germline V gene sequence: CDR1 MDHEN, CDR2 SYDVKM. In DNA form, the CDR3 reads TGTGCCAGCAGTTCCCCACCGAAATACAGGAGCCAAGCTTTCTTT. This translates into CASSSPPKYRSQAFF.

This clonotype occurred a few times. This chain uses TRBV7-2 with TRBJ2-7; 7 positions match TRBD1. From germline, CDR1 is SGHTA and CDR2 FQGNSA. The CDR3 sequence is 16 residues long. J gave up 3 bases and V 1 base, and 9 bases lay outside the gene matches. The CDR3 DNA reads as TGTGCCAGCAGCTTAGGTATGGACAGGAACCACTACGAGCAGTACTTC. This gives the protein CASSLGMDRNHYEQYF.

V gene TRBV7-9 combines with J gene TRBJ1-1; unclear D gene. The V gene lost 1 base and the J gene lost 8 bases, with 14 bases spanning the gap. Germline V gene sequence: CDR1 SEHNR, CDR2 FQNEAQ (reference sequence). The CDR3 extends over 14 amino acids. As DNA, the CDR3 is TGTGCCAGCAGCTTAGATTACGTAGAAAAGGAAGCTTTCTTT. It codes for CASSLDYVEKEAFF. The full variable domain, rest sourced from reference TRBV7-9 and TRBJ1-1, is DTGVSQNPRHKITKRGQNVTFRCDPISEHNRLYWYRQTLGQGPEFLTYFQNEAQLEKSRLLSDRFSAERPKGSFSTLEIQRTEQGDSAMYLCASSLDYVEKEAFFGQGTRLTVV.

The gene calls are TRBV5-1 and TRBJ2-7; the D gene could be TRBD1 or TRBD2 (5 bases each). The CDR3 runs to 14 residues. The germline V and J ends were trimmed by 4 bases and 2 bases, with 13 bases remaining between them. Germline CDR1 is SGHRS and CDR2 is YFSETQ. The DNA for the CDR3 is TGCGCCAGCAGCCTTGGGACCTCCACCTACGAGCAGTACTTC. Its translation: CASSLGTSTYEQYF.

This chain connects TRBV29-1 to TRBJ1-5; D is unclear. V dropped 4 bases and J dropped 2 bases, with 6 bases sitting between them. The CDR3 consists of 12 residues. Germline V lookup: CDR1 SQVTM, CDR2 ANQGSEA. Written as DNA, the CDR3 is TGCAGCGTTGGAGCGGGCAATCAGCCCCAGCATTTT. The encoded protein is CSVGAGNQPQHF.

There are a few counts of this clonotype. CDR3 protein: CASRGPGQASTDTQYF. In nucleotides, the CDR3 is TGTGCCAGCAGAGGGCCGGGACAGGCTAGCACAGATACGCAGTATTTT. The chain uses TRBV12-3 or TRBV12-4 and TRBJ2-3; 8 bases are a match to TRBD1. Losses at the gene ends were 6 bases for V and 0 bases for J; bases not matched to a gene: 8. This CDR3 spans 16 amino acids.

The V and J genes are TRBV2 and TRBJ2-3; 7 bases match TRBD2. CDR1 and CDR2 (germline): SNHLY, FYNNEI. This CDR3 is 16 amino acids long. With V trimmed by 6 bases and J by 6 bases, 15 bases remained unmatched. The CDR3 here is CASRGRLAKIKDTQYF. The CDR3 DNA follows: TGTGCCAGCAGAGGCAGACTAGCCAAGATTAAGGATACGCAGTATTTT.

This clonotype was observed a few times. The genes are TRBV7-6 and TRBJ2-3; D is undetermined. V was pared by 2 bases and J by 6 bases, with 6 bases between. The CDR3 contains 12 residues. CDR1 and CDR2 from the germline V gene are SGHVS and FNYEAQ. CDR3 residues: CASSLTRDTQYF. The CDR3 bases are TGTGCCAGCAGCTTAACTCGCGATACGCAGTATTTT.

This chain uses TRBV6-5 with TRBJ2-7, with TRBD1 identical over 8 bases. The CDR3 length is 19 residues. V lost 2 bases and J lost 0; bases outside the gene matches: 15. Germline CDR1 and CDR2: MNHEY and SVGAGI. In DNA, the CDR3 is TGTGCCAGCAGTTACGGAGAAGTTAGTAGGACAGGGCCCTCCTACGAGCAGTACTTC. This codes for CASSYGEVSRTGPSYEQYF.

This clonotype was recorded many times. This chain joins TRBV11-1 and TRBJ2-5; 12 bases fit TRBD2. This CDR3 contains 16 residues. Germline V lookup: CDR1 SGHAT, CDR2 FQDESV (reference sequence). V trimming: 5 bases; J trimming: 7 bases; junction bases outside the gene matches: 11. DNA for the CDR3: TGTGCCAGCAGCCTCACTAGCGGGAGGCTCCCAGGGACCCAGTACTTC. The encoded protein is CASSLTSGRLPGTQYF. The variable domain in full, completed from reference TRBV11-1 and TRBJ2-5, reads EAEVAQSPRYKITEKSQAVAFWCDPISGHATLYWYRQILGQGPELLVQFQDESVVDDSQLPKDRFSAERLKGVDSTLKIQPAELGDSAMYLCASSLTSGRLPGTQYFGPGTRLLVL.

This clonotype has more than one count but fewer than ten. DNA for the CDR3: TGTGCCAGCAGCACAGGTTACAGCCAGAACACTGAAGCTTTCTTT. Translating gives CASSTGYSQNTEAFF. The gene calls are TRBV7-9 and TRBJ1-1; weak D call: TRBD1 (5 bases). The CDR3 length is 15 residues. CDR1 and CDR2 from the germline V gene are SEHNR and FQNEAQ (reference sequence). V gave up 5 bases and J gave up 1 base, with 14 bases separating them.

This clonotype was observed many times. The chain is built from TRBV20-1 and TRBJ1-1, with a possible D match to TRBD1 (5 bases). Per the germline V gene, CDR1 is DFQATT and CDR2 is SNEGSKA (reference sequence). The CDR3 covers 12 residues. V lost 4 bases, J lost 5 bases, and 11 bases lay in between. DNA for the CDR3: TGCAGTGCTACCTCTGGGGCTACTGAAGCTTTCTTT. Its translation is CSATSGATEAFF.